Listed below are T cell receptor beta chains from one sample, sequenced in a study of OX40 agonist ivuxolimab in advanced cancers. The data were produced by immunoSEQ multiplex PCR, yet TCRdb's version contains in-frame clones alone and is incomplete. This sample carries about 120,000 clones, 75% to 90% of them seen once, and the ten largest clones take about 0.55%. This specimen was CD4+ or CD8+ T cells sorted from blood, taken in a trial of the OX40 agonist ivuxolimab. The receptors here all came from an adult with an advanced solid tumor such as melanoma, head and neck, liver or kidney cancer. The CDR3 runs from the conserved cysteine through the conserved F or W. A D gene is named only where the DNA matches it firmly. Size tells how often a clone was seen (once, few, many) or the class of an expanded clone, and some rows leave it out.

V gene	clone size	CDR3 length	D gene	J gene	CDR3 DNA	CDR3 protein
TRBV28	NA	16	TRBD2	TRBJ2-3	TGTGCCAGCAGTTCCGCTCTAGCGGGGGTCACAGATACGCAGTATTTT	CASSSALAGVTDTQYF
TRBV7-2	NA	15	NA	TRBJ2-3	TGTGCCAGCAGCTCTAGGACCGGTCCCACAGATACGCAGTATTTT	CASSSRTGPTDTQYF
TRBV7-2	NA	15	NA	TRBJ1-3	TGTGCCAGCAGCTTAGTGGCAGTCTCTGGAAACACCATATATTTT	CASSLVAVSGNTIYF
TRBV28	once	16	NA	TRBJ2-3	TGTGCCAGCGACTTTCCGCGAACAGGGGGGGTAGATACGCAGTATTTT	CASDFPRTGGVDTQYF
TRBV11-2	NA	16	NA	TRBJ2-7	TGTGCCAGCAGCTTGGGTAACAGGTACCTCTCCTACGAGCAGTACTTC	CASSLGNRYLSYEQYF
TRBV5-6	NA	12	TRBD1	TRBJ2-7	TGTGCCAGCAGCTGGACAGGACCCGAGCAGTACTTC	CASSWTGPEQYF
TRBV6-5	once	11	NA	TRBJ1-2	TGTGCCAGCAGTTCAGGGTATGGCTACACCTTC	CASSSGYGYTF
TRBV28	NA	15	NA	TRBJ2-6	TGTGCCACCAAGACAGGAGGATCTGGGGCCAACGTCCTGACTTTC	CATKTGGSGANVLTF
TRBV7-3	few	13	NA	TRBJ1-1	TGTGCCAGCAGCTTGAGTTTTAGCACTGAAGCTTTCTTT	CASSLSFSTEAFF
TRBV6-6	NA	14	TRBD1	TRBJ1-2	TGTGCCAGCAGGACAGGGACAGCAAACTATGGCTACACCTTC	CASRTGTANYGYTF
TRBV28	NA	15	NA	TRBJ2-3	TGTGCCAGCAGTCCATCGGGGGATGGGGTCCATACGCAGTATTTT	CASSPSGDGVHTQYF
TRBV5-8	NA	17	TRBD1	TRBJ1-5	TGTGCCAGCATCCCTGGTCCTGGGACAGGGGCCAATCAGCCCCAGCATTTT	CASIPGPGTGANQPQHF
TRBV7-2	NA	16	NA	TRBJ1-1	TGTGCCAGCAGCTTATCGGGGAGGGTTAGGAGCACTGAAGCTTTCTTT	CASSLSGRVRSTEAFF
TRBV2	once	14	NA	TRBJ2-2	TGTGCCAGCAGTGAGTTGACGAACACCGGGGAGCTGTTTTTT	CASSELTNTGELFF
TRBV10-3	NA	17	TRBD2	TRBJ2-2	TGTGCCACCCCAGGGACTAGCGGGGGGCGAGACACCGGGGAGCTGTTTTTT	CATPGTSGGRDTGELFF
TRBV28	NA	16	TRBD1	TRBJ1-2	TGTGCCAGCATCCCGGGACAGCCTTTAGTCCGTAAAGGCTACACCTTC	CASIPGQPLVRKGYTF
TRBV11-3	NA	11	NA	TRBJ2-5	TGTGCCAGCAGCTTGGGAGAGACCCAGTACTTC	CASSLGETQYF
TRBV11-2	few	13	NA	TRBJ1-6	TGTGCCAGCAGCTTGTGGGAAAATTCACCCCTCCACTTT	CASSLWENSPLHF
TRBV9	NA	17	NA	TRBJ2-3	TGTGCCAGCAGCGTAGCGACATCCCAGGCCGGCACAGATACGCAGTATTTT	CASSVATSQAGTDTQYF
TRBV28	NA	13	NA	TRBJ2-5	TGTGCCAGCGGTAAGGCGACGGGGGAGACCCAGTACTTC	CASGKATGETQYF
TRBV9	NA	13	NA	TRBJ1-2	TGTGCCAGCAGCGTGGAACAGGGCCATGGCTACACCTTC	CASSVEQGHGYTF
TRBV2	NA	14	TRBD1	TRBJ1-1	TGTGCCAGCAGTCAGACAGGGGGCAAAACTGAAGCTTTCTTT	CASSQTGGKTEAFF
TRBV7-8	NA	12	NA	TRBJ2-7	TGTGCCAGCAGCTTAGAAGCCTACGAGCAGTACTTC	CASSLEAYEQYF
TRBV4-3	once	14	NA	TRBJ1-1	TGCGCCAGCAGACCAACAGCTCGGAACACTGAAGCTTTCTTT	CASRPTARNTEAFF
TRBV30	NA	17	NA	TRBJ1-1	TGTGCCTGGAGTACGATGACGACCTTAGGGGGGAACACTGAAGCTTTCTTT	CAWSTMTTLGGNTEAFF
TRBV7-2	once	15	TRBD1	TRBJ2-5	TGTGCCAGCACTCAGTCGACAGGGCTTCAAGAGACCCAGTACTTC	CASTQSTGLQETQYF
TRBV5-1	NA	17	TRBD1	TRBJ1-5	TGCGCCAGCAGCTTGTTGCCTATACAGGGGGCATCTCAGCCCCAGCATTTT	CASSLLPIQGASQPQHF
TRBV29-1	NA	14	NA	TRBJ2-5	TGCAGCGTGCTAAAGGGGGGCAGCGTGGGGACCCAGTACTTC	CSVLKGGSVGTQYF
TRBV28	NA	15	TRBD2	TRBJ2-7	TGTGCCAGCAGGGTAGCGGGGGAGACTTCCTACGAGCAGTACTTC	CASRVAGETSYEQYF
TRBV5-4	NA	18	TRBD1	TRBJ2-5	TGTGCCAGCAGCCCCATGGGCGGGACAGGGGGCCTCCAAGAGACCCAGTACTTC	CASSPMGGTGGLQETQYF
TRBV6-1	NA	13	TRBD1	TRBJ1-2	TGTGCCAGCAAGGGACAGTCTAACTATGGCTACACCTTC	CASKGQSNYGYTF
TRBV5-1	NA	15	TRBD2	TRBJ2-7	TGCGCCAGCAGCCTGACTAGCGGGGGCTTCTACGAGCAGTACTTC	CASSLTSGGFYEQYF
TRBV30	NA	14	TRBD2	TRBJ2-1	TGTGCCTGGAGGGGGACTACGCCCTACAATGAGCAGTTCTTC	CAWRGTTPYNEQFF
TRBV6-1	NA	11	NA	TRBJ2-1	TGTGCCAGCAAGGGAAGACATGAGCAGTTCTTC	CASKGRHEQFF
TRBV28	NA	15	TRBD1	TRBJ1-2	TGTGCCAGCAGTCCCGGTGACAGGGACTCCTATGGCTACACCTTC	CASSPGDRDSYGYTF